This TCR beta chain was found in a study of T-cell reconstitution after alpha-beta-depleted transplantation in children. CDR3 length: 14 residues. The V gene's germline CDR1 is SEHNR and CDR2 FQNEAQ (reference sequence). Trimming took 3 bases from V and 5 from J; bases not matched to a gene: 4. This clonotype was detected ten times or more. Using unique molecular identifiers, the investigators prepared the TCRbeta library. TCRdb called the PCR reads again in MiXCR, with one record for every CDR3 protein. The sample consists of approximately 50,000 distinct CDR3 sequences, around 5.9% of them appearing once.

The starting material was PBMCs, mostly from graft donor cells, obtained 60 days after TCRalphabeta/CD19-depleted stem cell transplant. The V and J genes are TRBV7-9 and TRBJ2-1; TRBD2 aligns across 7 bases. The clonotype comes from a female patient aged 2 to 10 who had a stem cell transplant for aplastic anemia, so the T cells may come from the graft donor. The CDR3 DNA reads as TGTGCCAGCAGCTTTTCGGCGGGGGACAATGAGCAGTTCTTC. Its translation: CASSFSAGDNEQFF.